The TCR beta chain described here comes from a study of blood T cell repertoires in COVID-19. Each exposed participant met a COVID-19 case in the 2 weeks preceding study entry. This CDR3 has 12 residues. Germline V gene sequence: CDR1 SQVTM, CDR2 ANQGSEA. The ends were cut back, 6 bases at V and 1 base at J, with 10 bases in the middle. Using immunoSEQ multiplex PCR, the repertoire was profiled, and TCRdb retains in-frame clones only, with some absent. The profile shows over 250,000 clones, roughly 85% of them singletons. This clone was seen just once. The chain recombines TRBV29-1 with TRBJ2-7, with D tentatively TRBD2 (6 bases). The receptor was derived from a man in his forties who had been exposed to COVID-19. Sequenced sample: PBMCs or T cells enriched from blood (not recorded which). The CDR3 is CSVARESYEQYF. In DNA, the CDR3 is TGCAGCGTGGCCCGGGAGTCCTACGAGCAGTACTTC.